This TCR beta chain was retrieved from a study of Graves' ophthalmopathy and Graves' hyperthyroidism. Across the study: Peripheral blood sampling preceded any treatment and occurred at initial diagnosis.

The trim removed 8 bases at V and 5 bases at J, leaving 4 bases unmatched. This CDR3 is 14 amino acids long. Germline V gene data show CDR1 as SNHLY and CDR2 as FYNNEI. Study-wide findings and caveats: Also, most clonotypes expanded in the thyroid above 0.001 frequency appeared in blood.

Researchers took RNA transcripts and amplified TCR beta CDR3 regions from them. Scientists carried out first-round RT-PCR using HTBI primers and then a second-round multiplex PCR. TCRdb fed the multiplex PCR reads into MiXCR, producing one record per CDR3 protein. The repertoire holds roughly 700,000 distinct CDR3 sequences, with approximately 40% as singletons. As concerns this clonotype: Its antigen is still unknown.

PBMCs were obtained from roughly 10 ml of fresh peripheral blood. The source of this sequence is an adult man with Graves' ophthalmopathy. The chain carries TRBV2 and TRBJ2-5; 14 bases fit TRBD2. Input material: peripheral blood. The CDR3 coding sequence is TGTGCCAGCGGACTAGCGGGAGGTATTGAGACCCAGTACTTC. Translating it yields CASGLAGGIETQYF. The full variable domain, its missing parts supplied by reference TRBV2 and TRBJ2-5, is EPEVTQTPSHQVTQMGQEVILRCVPISNHLYFYWYRQILGQKVEFLVSFYNNEISEKSEIFDDQFSVERPDGSNFTLKIRSTKLEDSAMYFCASGLAGGIETQYFGPGTRLLVL.